This is a list of T cell receptor beta chains from one sample in a study of human T cells and chemical hapten exposure. TCRdb itself ran the RACE reads through MiXCR, one entry per CDR3 protein. The data show about 360,000 distinct CDR3 sequences, around 7% seen once. The material was whole blood, obtained in connection with sensitization to the hapten diphenylcyclopropenone (DPC). These receptors came from a woman aged 18 to 35 with alopecia areata. Some clones in this sample may be carry-over from other donors' samples. The CDR3 runs from the conserved cysteine through the conserved F or W. A D gene is named only where the DNA matches it firmly. Size values are once, few and many counts, or a class for expanded clones, and some rows have none.

clone_size: -
v_call: TRBV5-6
d_call: -
j_call: TRBJ1-5
cdr3_nt: TGTGCCAGCAGCTTGGGACGGACAGCGCAGCCCCAGCATTTT
cdr3_aa: CASSLGRTAQPQHF

clone_size: few
v_call: TRBV20-1
d_call: -
j_call: TRBJ2-3
cdr3_nt: TGCAGCTCGGGATCCTCAGCAGATACGCAGTATTTT
cdr3_aa: CSSGSSADTQYF

clone_size: few
v_call: TRBV20-1
d_call: -
j_call: TRBJ1-6
cdr3_nt: TGCAGTGCTAGAGGCACCCCGACGGGGAATTCACCCCTCCACTTT
cdr3_aa: CSARGTPTGNSPLHF

clone_size: once
v_call: TRBV5-1
d_call: -
j_call: TRBJ1-4
cdr3_nt: TGCGCCAGCAGCTTGGGGCCCGCAACTAATGAAAAACTGTTTTTT
cdr3_aa: CASSLGPATNEKLFF

clone_size: many
v_call: TRBV5-1
d_call: TRBD1
j_call: TRBJ2-2
cdr3_nt: TGCGCCAGCAGCTTCCAGGGGGCCGGCACCGGGGAGCTGTTTTTT
cdr3_aa: CASSFQGAGTGELFF

clone_size: many
v_call: TRBV2
d_call: TRBD2
j_call: TRBJ2-3
cdr3_nt: TGTGCCATCACCCCCGAGCGGGGGATTAGTACAGATACGCAGTATTTT
cdr3_aa: CAITPERGISTDTQYF

clone_size: many
v_call: TRBV28
d_call: -
j_call: TRBJ2-2
cdr3_nt: TGTGCCAGCAATATTCCCCTCGGGGAGCTGTTTTTT
cdr3_aa: CASNIPLGELFF

clone_size: -
v_call: TRBV6-2/TRBV6-3
d_call: -
j_call: TRBJ2-3
cdr3_nt: TGTGCCAGCAGTATTAGGGGGAGCACAGATACGCAGTATTTT
cdr3_aa: CASSIRGSTDTQYF

clone_size: -
v_call: TRBV2
d_call: -
j_call: TRBJ1-1
cdr3_nt: TGTGCCAGCAGTGATTTTTCAGGGGCGAACACTGAAGCTTTCTTT
cdr3_aa: CASSDFSGANTEAFF

clone_size: -
v_call: TRBV6-2/TRBV6-3
d_call: TRBD1
j_call: TRBJ2-7
cdr3_nt: TGTGCCAGCAGTTACGACAGGGGTCTCGAGCAGTACTTC
cdr3_aa: CASSYDRGLEQYF

clone_size: few
v_call: TRBV6-5
d_call: TRBD1
j_call: TRBJ1-1
cdr3_nt: TGTGCCAGCAGTTACAGAACAGGGGGCGGAACTGAAGCTTTCTTT
cdr3_aa: CASSYRTGGGTEAFF

clone_size: many
v_call: TRBV7-3
d_call: TRBD1
j_call: TRBJ2-1
cdr3_nt: TGTGCCAGCAGCCTACAGGGGGGATCTTACAATGAGCAGTTCTTC
cdr3_aa: CASSLQGGSYNEQFF

clone_size: few
v_call: TRBV20-1
d_call: -
j_call: TRBJ1-5
cdr3_nt: TGCAGTGCTAGATGGCCCACAGAAAATCAGCCCCAGCATTTT
cdr3_aa: CSARWPTENQPQHF

clone_size: few
v_call: TRBV7-2
d_call: -
j_call: TRBJ2-5
cdr3_nt: TGTGCCAGCAGCTGGCCGGGGGTCCCCACCTACGAGACCCAGTACTTC
cdr3_aa: CASSWPGVPTYETQYF

clone_size: few
v_call: TRBV28
d_call: TRBD2
j_call: TRBJ2-1
cdr3_nt: TGTGCCAGCAGCGTAACTAGCGGGGGGGCTGATGAGCAGTTCTTC
cdr3_aa: CASSVTSGGADEQFF

clone_size: many
v_call: TRBV7-2
d_call: -
j_call: TRBJ2-7
cdr3_nt: TGTGCCAGCAGCTTAGCTGAGGCCTTAGGGTCCTACGAGCAGTACTTC
cdr3_aa: CASSLAEALGSYEQYF

clone_size: many
v_call: TRBV12-5
d_call: TRBD1
j_call: TRBJ2-3
cdr3_nt: TGTGCTAGTGGTTTGGGGATTACAGGGGTCACAGATACGCAGTATTTT
cdr3_aa: CASGLGITGVTDTQYF

clone_size: many
v_call: TRBV6-2/TRBV6-3
d_call: TRBD1
j_call: TRBJ2-7
cdr3_nt: TGTGCCAGCAGAGGGACAGGGGGCTTCTCCGAGCAGTACTTC
cdr3_aa: CASRGTGGFSEQYF

clone_size: -
v_call: TRBV21-1
d_call: -
j_call: TRBJ1-5
cdr3_nt: TGTGCCAGCAGCAAACTTACACGGTGGACAGGGCGCAATCAGCCCCAGCATTTT
cdr3_aa: CASSKLTRWTGRNQPQHF

clone_size: -
v_call: TRBV9
d_call: -
j_call: TRBJ1-2
cdr3_nt: TGTGCCAGCAGCGTAGCGGAGACATACAACTATGGCTACACCTTC
cdr3_aa: CASSVAETYNYGYTF

clone_size: -
v_call: TRBV3-1
d_call: -
j_call: TRBJ2-2
cdr3_nt: TGTGCCAGCAGCCAAGGAGTCTGGGAGCTGTTTTTT
cdr3_aa: CASSQGVWELFF

clone_size: -
v_call: TRBV2
d_call: -
j_call: TRBJ1-6
cdr3_nt: TGTGCCAGCATGGGGTTCGGGACTCGGATTTCACCCCTCCACTTT
cdr3_aa: CASMGFGTRISPLHF

clone_size: few
v_call: TRBV29-1
d_call: -
j_call: TRBJ1-2
cdr3_nt: TGCAGCGCAGAGGACGGGGCCCTTAACTATGGCTACACCTTC
cdr3_aa: CSAEDGALNYGYTF

clone_size: -
v_call: TRBV29-1
d_call: -
j_call: TRBJ2-1
cdr3_nt: TGCAGCGTTGAAGATCTTAAGGATGAGCAGTTCTTC
cdr3_aa: CSVEDLKDEQFF

clone_size: many
v_call: TRBV6-5
d_call: TRBD2
j_call: TRBJ2-3
cdr3_nt: TGTGCCACCGGGGCGGGGGGCCCTCTCACAGATACGCAGTATTTT
cdr3_aa: CATGAGGPLTDTQYF

clone_size: many
v_call: TRBV3-1
d_call: TRBD2
j_call: TRBJ2-5
cdr3_nt: TGTGCCAGCAGCCAAAAAGGGACTAACCTGCGCGAGACCCAGTACTTC
cdr3_aa: CASSQKGTNLRETQYF

clone_size: few
v_call: TRBV29-1
d_call: TRBD1
j_call: TRBJ1-2
cdr3_nt: TGCAGCGTTGAAGATCCGGGACAGGGACTAGCTAACTATGGCTACACCTTC
cdr3_aa: CSVEDPGQGLANYGYTF

clone_size: -
v_call: TRBV27
d_call: -
j_call: TRBJ2-5
cdr3_nt: TGTGCCAGCAGTTTAAGGAGTCGACTGCCTCAAGAGACCCAGTACTTC
cdr3_aa: CASSLRSRLPQETQYF

clone_size: many
v_call: TRBV12-3/TRBV12-4
d_call: -
j_call: TRBJ2-3
cdr3_nt: TGTGCCAGCAGTAATAGGGGAGAGGCAGATACGCAGTATTTT
cdr3_aa: CASSNRGEADTQYF

clone_size: -
v_call: TRBV12-3/TRBV12-4
d_call: TRBD1
j_call: TRBJ1-1
cdr3_nt: TGTGCCAGCAGTGACACAGGGGGCCGGCTTGAAGCTTTCTTT
cdr3_aa: CASSDTGGRLEAFF

clone_size: many
v_call: TRBV18
d_call: -
j_call: TRBJ1-3
cdr3_nt: TGTGCCAGCTCACCACCGGCAGGGAAGACAAACACCATATATTTT
cdr3_aa: CASSPPAGKTNTIYF

clone_size: few
v_call: TRBV5-4
d_call: -
j_call: TRBJ1-6
cdr3_nt: TGTGCCAGCAGCTTGCTTGACTCCCTAGGCCCTAATTCACCCCTCCACTTT
cdr3_aa: CASSLLDSLGPNSPLHF

clone_size: few
v_call: TRBV20-1
d_call: TRBD2
j_call: TRBJ2-1
cdr3_nt: TGCAGTGCTAGAGATCCAGCGGGGGTCGGCGATGAGCAGTTCTTC
cdr3_aa: CSARDPAGVGDEQFF

clone_size: few
v_call: TRBV5-1
d_call: TRBD2
j_call: TRBJ2-3
cdr3_nt: TGCGCCAGCAGCTTGGACCCGGGACTAGCGGGGGGACGAGCAGATACGCAGTATTTT
cdr3_aa: CASSLDPGLAGGRADTQYF

clone_size: -
v_call: TRBV4-1
d_call: -
j_call: TRBJ2-2
cdr3_nt: TGCGCCAGCAGCCCCCGGGACCTTACCTCAACCTACACCGGGGAGCTGTTTTTT
cdr3_aa: CASSPRDLTSTYTGELFF

clone_size: few
v_call: TRBV2
d_call: -
j_call: TRBJ1-1
cdr3_nt: TGTGCCAACGCGCGGGCAGGGGAGACTGAAGCTTTCTTT
cdr3_aa: CANARAGETEAFF

clone_size: -
v_call: TRBV6-5
d_call: -
j_call: TRBJ1-1
cdr3_nt: TGTGCCAGCAGTTACTCGTTTGACAGGAACACTGAAGCTTTCTTT
cdr3_aa: CASSYSFDRNTEAFF